This TCR beta chain was documented in a study of blood T cell repertoires in COVID-19. About the research overall: The United States, Italy and Spain were the sources of the acute and convalescent COVID-19 samples. T cells, B-cell-depleted T cells, or PBMCs provided the cDNA or gDNA that served as material.

Per the original data handling: Estimates of nucleated cell counts were drawn from the amplification of reference gene primers. The assay was immunoSEQ multiplex PCR, and TCRdb's table has in-frame clones only and misses some. The V and J calls and clone size were taken over from that table, and D and trimming were inferred from the DNA. The sample lists about 220,000 clones, about 86% occurring once. Seattle cases were enrolled at active infection and followed longitudinally. Sequencing used peripheral blood. The source of this sequence is a woman in her 50s with COVID-19, enrolled during active disease.

CDR3 bases: TGTGCCAGCAGACAAGGGGGCCCCCTATACGAGCAGTACTTC. Protein product: CASRQGGPLYEQYF. This chain connects TRBV11-1 to TRBJ2-7, with 7 bases aligning to TRBD1. The V gene's germline CDR1 is SGHAT and CDR2 FQDESV (reference sequence). J was trimmed by 4 bases and V by 6 bases; bases with no gene match: 9. The CDR3 loop spans 14 amino acids.